This TCR beta chain was sequenced for a study of shared clonotypes between healthy human individuals. The CDR3 sequence is 17 residues long. Germline V gene data show CDR1 as SGHRS and CDR2 as YFSETQ. Trimming pared 0 bases from V and 1 base from J, leaving 17 bases between. The study, taken as a whole, reports: Some clonotypes were shared by all four sorted-subset donors, while others were not shared. The non-shared ones had lower generation probabilities than the shared ones.

This table comes from immunoSEQ multiplex PCR, and its TCRdb copy is limited to in-frame clones, with some not included. The data show around 700,000 clones, with about 78% seen just once and about 2% held by the top ten. This clone appeared once. Its antigen is not identified. The sequencing sample was made of memory CD4+ T cells sorted from blood. Specified subset: CD45RA-negative fraction. The genes are TRBV5-1 and TRBJ2-7; possible D gene TRBD1, 6 bases. This receptor was taken from a woman in her 30s in good health. The CDR3 is CASSLGQFQGNSYEQYF. The CDR3 region has the DNA TGCGCCAGCAGCTTGGGGCAGTTCCAGGGGAATTCCTACGAGCAGTACTTC.